Each of the 31 T cell receptor beta chains below was sequenced from the same sample in a study of patients and donors after allogeneic stem cell transplantation. TCRdb called the RT-PCR reads again in MiXCR, with one record for every CDR3 protein. This sample has tens of thousands of distinct CDR3 sequences, with around 48% found just once. Sequences were obtained from blood, either unsorted or a sorted T cell fraction (not recorded which). The receptors were gathered from a human donor who was either an allogeneic HSCT recipient or a stem cell or donor lymphocyte infusion donor (not recorded which). It is not recorded whose cells these are; they may come from a transplant donor.

The rearrangement joins TRBV12-3 or TRBV12-4 to TRBJ1-5; D gene ambiguous. The CDR3 consists of 18 residues. Between the trimmed V and J ends, which lost 4 bases and 1 base, there was a span of 20 bases. The CDR3 DNA reads TGTGCCAGCAGTTCCTTTTTGGCACGTAGGGTGAGCAATCAGCCCCAGCATTTT. It specifies CASSSFLARRVSNQPQHF.

This clonotype was detected only a few times. The rearrangement uses TRBV6-6 and TRBJ1-6, with D hard to call. Trimming pared 2 bases from V and 8 bases from J, leaving 10 bases between. Germline CDR1 and CDR2: MNHNY and SVGAGI (reference sequence). This CDR3 has 14 residues. The chain's CDR3 is CASSYQFLDSPLHF. In DNA form, the CDR3 reads TGTGCCAGCAGTTACCAATTCCTTGATTCACCCCTCCACTTT.

The J gene is TRBJ2-7, the V gene TRBV5-1; 9 nucleotides agree with TRBD1. The germline gives CDR1 SGHRS, CDR2 YFSETQ. There are 13 residues in the CDR3. V gave up 4 bases and J gave up 3 bases; unmatched junction bases: 2. The CDR3 is CASSTTGGYEQYF. The CDR3, as DNA: TGCGCCAGCAGCACGACAGGGGGCTACGAGCAGTACTTC.

V is TRBV20-1 and J is TRBJ1-1, with D possibly TRBD1 on 6 matching bases. The V end lost 4 bases, the J end lost 0 bases, and 12 bases lay between the germline ends. Germline V gene sequence: CDR1 DFQATT, CDR2 SNEGSKA (reference sequence). There are 14 residues in the CDR3. In nucleotides, the CDR3 is TGCAGTGCTAAAGCGGGACATCTGAACACTGAAGCTTTCTTT. Translated: CSAKAGHLNTEAFF.

The gene calls are TRBV12-3 or TRBV12-4 and TRBJ1-4; the D gene is possibly TRBD1 (5 bases). The CDR3 contains 18 residues. The V gene lost 4 bases and the J gene lost 6 bases, with 24 bases spanning the gap. CDR3 sequence reads: CASSSARVPPKNDEKLFF. In DNA, the CDR3 is TGTGCCAGCAGTTCGGCCAGGGTCCCCCCCAAAAACGATGAAAAACTGTTTTTT.

V and J are TRBV20-1 and TRBJ2-1, with TRBD1 matching over 10 bases. The CDR3 is 14 residues long. Germline V gene sequence: CDR1 DFQATT, CDR2 SNEGSKA (reference sequence). V lost 7 bases and J lost 2; bases outside the gene matches: 5. CDR3 bases: TGCAGTGGTAGGGGACAGGGGCCCTACAATGAGCAGTTCTTC. Translation: CSGRGQGPYNEQFF.

About this clonotype itself: The junction departs from the called germline gene at one end, perhaps through a read error. The chain links TRBV9 to TRBJ2-7; 7 nucleotides agree with TRBD2. The CDR3 contains 15 residues. Germline values: CDR1 SGDLS, CDR2 YYNGEE. CDR3 DNA sequence: TGTGCCGGCAGCTTGGGACTAATTATCTCCTACGAGCAGTACTTC. This encodes CAGSLGLIISYEQYF.

This clonotype was counted only a few times. V usage is TRBV7-3 and J usage is TRBJ1-1, with TRBD1 matching over 10 bases. The J segment lost 7 bases and the V segment lost 4 bases, leaving 9 bases of the junction unmatched. Germline V gives CDR1 SGHTA, CDR2 FQGTGA. CDR3 length: 15 amino acids. CDR3 loop: CASSSLGTGENEAFF. CDR3 in DNA: TGTGCCAGCAGCTCGCTAGGGACAGGGGAAAATGAAGCTTTCTTT.

J is TRBJ2-2 and V is TRBV6-2 or TRBV6-3, with no clear D. Trimming pared 8 bases from V and 0 bases from J, leaving 10 bases between. The CDR3 extends over 14 amino acids. The germline V gene has CDR1 MNHEY and CDR2 SVGEGT. The CDR3 coding sequence is TGTGCCAGCCTTGACATCGCGAACACCGGGGAGCTGTTTTTT. It specifies CASLDIANTGELFF.

J is TRBJ2-3 and V is TRBV10-3, with 11 bases identical to TRBD2. CDR3 length: 14 amino acids. From germline, CDR1 is ENHRY and CDR2 SYGVKD. Losses at the gene ends were 7 bases for V and 3 bases for J; bases not matched to a gene: 3. The CDR3 loop is CAIKTSGTTDTQYF. The CDR3 nucleotides read TGTGCCATCAAGACTAGCGGGACGACAGATACGCAGTATTTT.

The chain joins TRBV5-1 to TRBJ1-2; D is uncertain. Germline V gene sequence: CDR1 SGHRS, CDR2 YFSETQ. The CDR3 covers 18 residues. Trimming removed 0 bases from V and 1 base from J, with 19 bases in between. The CDR3 coding sequence is TGCGCCAGCAGCTTGGGACACAGATTTCAGAAGTATAACTATGGCTACACCTTC. Its translation is CASSLGHRFQKYNYGYTF.

The sample holds one count of this clonotype. The chain recombines TRBV11-2 with TRBJ1-5; 7 bases fit TRBD1. The V gene end was trimmed by 5 bases and the J gene end by 7 bases; junction bases not matched to a gene: 8. This CDR3 region has 14 residues. CDR1 and CDR2 (germline): SGHAT, FQNNGV. The CDR3 loop reads CASSPTGPGQPQHF. In DNA form, the CDR3 reads TGTGCCAGCAGCCCGACAGGGCCAGGACAGCCCCAGCATTTT.

This clonotype turned up a few times. Here the CDR3 DNA reads TGTGCCAGCAGCGGCCGGGGGATTAGCAATCAGCCCCAGCATTTT. Residues: CASSGRGISNQPQHF. The V gene is TRBV21-1, the J gene TRBJ1-5; the D call in the table, TRBD1, was not verified against the DNA. TRBV21-1 is assigned pseudogene status. The CDR3 has 15 residues.

The chain joins TRBV11-2 to TRBJ2-4; no definite D call. Trimming removed 3 bases at V and 4 bases at J, with 13 bases between. Germline CDR1 reads SGHAT; CDR2 reads FQNNGV. This CDR3 region has 15 residues. The CDR3 nucleotides are TGTGCCAGCAGCTTGTCCGCAGTAGGGAAAAACATTCAGTACTTC. Translation gives CASSLSAVGKNIQYF.

This clonotype was seen a handful of times. The rearrangement links TRBV7-9 to TRBJ1-3, with D possibly being TRBD1 (6 bases). V dropped 7 bases and J dropped 3 bases, with 7 bases sitting between them. The germline CDR1 and CDR2 sequences are SEHNR and FQNEAQ (reference sequence). This CDR3 comprises 12 residues. Written as DNA, the CDR3 is TGTGCCAGCAACAGGGTTGGAAACACCATATATTTT. Residues: CASNRVGNTIYF.

The DNA of the CDR3 is TGTGCCAGCAGCTCCTTGGGACTAGCGGGAGTGCCAGATACGCAGTATTTT. This sequence encodes CASSSLGLAGVPDTQYF. The J gene is TRBJ2-3, the V gene TRBV5-6, with TRBD2 identical over 14 bases. The junction had 7 bases not matched to a gene; V was cut back by 3 bases and J by 4 bases. The CDR3 is 17 amino acids. Germline V CDR1 and CDR2: SGHDT, YYEEEE.

This clonotype has more than one count but fewer than ten. The CDR3 reads CATSRQAGNSPLHF. In DNA form, the CDR3 reads TGTGCCACCAGCAGACAGGCCGGGAATTCACCCCTCCACTTT. J is TRBJ1-6 and V is TRBV15; D not certain. Between the trimmed V and J ends, which lost 2 bases and 7 bases, there was a span of 9 bases. Germline values: CDR1 LNHNV, CDR2 YYDKDF (reference sequence). CDR3 size: 14 residues. Complete variable domain (other parts from reference TRBV15 and TRBJ1-6): DAMVIQNPRYQVTQFGKPVTLSCSQTLNHNVMYWYQQKSSQAPKLLFHYYDKDFNNEADTPDNFQSRRPNTSFCFLDIRSPGLGDTAMYLCATSRQAGNSPLHFGNGTRLTVT.

The chain links TRBV27 to TRBJ1-6, with no clear D. Germline CDR1 reads MNHEY; CDR2 reads SMNVEV (reference sequence). The V gene lost 0 bases and the J gene lost 4 bases, with 4 bases spanning the gap. This CDR3 region has 14 residues. CDR3 in amino acids: CASSLSTYNSPLHF. The CDR3 nucleotides are TGTGCCAGCAGTTTATCGACGTATAATTCACCCCTCCACTTT.

The CDR3 sequence is CSVRDTWTNSPLHF. In nucleotides, the CDR3 is TGCAGCGTTCGGGACACCTGGACCAATTCACCCCTCCACTTT. V is TRBV29-1 and J is TRBJ1-6; maybe TRBD1 (6 bases). The V end lost 5 bases, the J end lost 7 bases, and 15 bases lay between the germline ends. CDR3 length equals 14 residues. Germline V gives CDR1 SQVTM, CDR2 ANQGSEA.

This clonotype occurred a few times. V and J are TRBV28 and TRBJ1-3; TRBD1 might be the D (5 bases). The CDR3 is 17 amino acids. The ends were cut back, 4 bases at V and 0 bases at J, with 16 bases in the middle. Germline V gene lookup returns CDR1 MDHEN and CDR2 SYDVKM. The CDR3 DNA is TGTGCCAGCAGTTCACTGGGGGATCGGAGCTCTGGAAACACCATATATTTT. Residues: CASSSLGDRSSGNTIYF.

The chain recombines TRBV10-3 with TRBJ1-1; 8 positions agree with TRBD1. Germline CDR1 reads ENHRY; CDR2 reads SYGVKD. V gave up 5 bases and J gave up 0 bases; unmatched junction bases: 5. The CDR3 totals 15 residues. The CDR3 region has the DNA TGTGCCATCAGTAGGGGACAGGAGATGAACACTGAAGCTTTCTTT. Encoded protein: CAISRGQEMNTEAFF.

This clonotype was seen a handful of times. The gene calls are TRBV12-3 or TRBV12-4 and TRBJ1-1, with D uncertain. The CDR3 consists of 14 residues. Trimming left V 0 bases short and J 1 base short, with 6 bases between. The CDR3 here is CASSLALGNTEAFF. The CDR3 DNA sequence: TGTGCCAGCAGTTTAGCTCTGGGGAACACTGAAGCTTTCTTT.

V gene TRBV7-9 combines with J gene TRBJ2-1; D unclear. The CDR3 totals 16 residues. V lost 6 bases, J lost 0 bases, and 15 bases lay in between. Germline V lookup: CDR1 SEHNR, CDR2 FQNEAQ (reference sequence). In nucleotides, the CDR3 is TGTGCCAGCAGGTATGACACGGGTAGCTCCTACAATGAGCAGTTCTTC. Its protein is CASRYDTGSSYNEQFF.

The chain uses TRBV18 and TRBJ2-6; D not resolved. The CDR3 runs 15 residues. Germline-derived CDR1 and CDR2 are KGHSH and LQKENI. Trimming pared 2 bases from V and 2 bases from J, leaving 7 bases between. CDR3 sequence: CASSPGNTGANVLTF. The CDR3 region has the DNA TGTGCCAGCTCACCAGGAAATACTGGGGCCAACGTCCTGACTTTC. The full variable domain, with the rest looked up from reference TRBV18 and TRBJ2-6, is NAGVMQNPRHLVRRRGQEARLRCSPMKGHSHVYWYRQLPEEGLKFMVYLQKENIIDESGMPKERFSAEFPKEGPSILRIQQVVRGDSAAYFCASSPGNTGANVLTFGAGSRLTVL.

This chain links TRBV7-2 with TRBJ1-2, with TRBD1 identical over 7 bases. Germline lookup yields CDR1 SGHTA and CDR2 FQGNSA. The CDR3 covers 14 residues. Germline trimming cut 0 bases from V and 9 bases from J; bases unmatched to any gene: 7. CDR3 in DNA: TGTGCCAGCAGCTTAGCAGAGGGGGCAAGGAGCTACACCTTC. This translates into CASSLAEGARSYTF.

This clonotype was counted ten times or more. The J gene is TRBJ1-6, the V gene TRBV20-1; unclear D gene. Per germline, CDR1 DFQATT and CDR2 SNEGSKA (reference sequence). Trimming cost V 5 bases and J 2 bases, with 7 bases left between them. This CDR3 spans 13 amino acids. The CDR3 DNA reads TGCAGTGCTCCCGGGACCTATAATTCACCCCTCCACTTT. This gives the protein CSAPGTYNSPLHF.

The chain employs TRBV19 and TRBJ2-2, with unresolved D. The CDR3 is 14 residues long. Trimming stripped 4 bases from V and 6 bases from J, with 12 bases between. Germline lookup yields CDR1 LNHDA and CDR2 SQIVND (reference sequence). Here the CDR3 reads CASSTPLVSGELFF. CDR3 DNA: TGTGCCAGTAGTACCCCATTAGTATCCGGGGAGCTGTTTTTT.

V is TRBV21-1 and J is TRBJ1-4; no DNA check was done on the table's D call, TRBD1. TRBV21-1 is labeled a pseudogene. CDR3 length: 14 residues. The chain's CDR3 is CASNPTGKFEKLFF. CDR3 coding DNA: TGTGCCAGCAACCCGACAGGGAAATTTGAAAAACTGTTTTTT.

The gene calls are TRBV7-9 and TRBJ2-2; D is perhaps TRBD1 or TRBD2 (6 bases each). Germline values: CDR1 SEHNR, CDR2 FQNEAQ (reference sequence). This CDR3 has 14 amino acids. Trimming cost V 6 bases and J 6 bases, with 14 bases left between them. CDR3 DNA: TGTGCCAGCAGTCCCGGGGGCGGCGCCGGGGAGCTGTTTTTT. Its protein is CASSPGGGAGELFF. Using reference TRBV7-9 and TRBJ2-2 for the parts outside the CDR3, the full variable domain is DTGVSQNPRHKITKRGQNVTFRCDPISEHNRLYWYRQTLGQGPEFLTYFQNEAQLEKSRLLSDRFSAERPKGSFSTLEIQRTEQGDSAMYLCASSPGGGAGELFFGEGSRLTVL.

The table lists this clonotype with a few counts. This sequence joins TRBV27 and TRBJ1-2; D unresolved. The CDR3 covers 14 residues. The germline gives CDR1 MNHEY, CDR2 SMNVEV (reference sequence). V lost 3 bases and J 4 bases, leaving 12 bases between the germline ends. This chain's CDR3 is CASSFGGVGYGYTF. The DNA for the CDR3 is TGTGCCAGCAGTTTCGGCGGGGTGGGCTATGGCTACACCTTC.

This clonotype was observed a few times. The chain joins TRBV20-1 to TRBJ1-2, with D tentatively TRBD1 (6 bases). Trimming pared 7 bases from V and 4 bases from J, leaving 10 bases between. The CDR3 contains 11 residues. Germline loops: CDR1 DFQATT, CDR2 SNEGSKA (reference sequence). The CDR3 loop is CSEGTLYGYTF. In DNA form, the CDR3 reads TGCAGTGAAGGGACACTCTATGGCTACACCTTC.